A single sample gave rise to the 21 T cell receptor beta chains below, sequenced in a study of cytomegalovirus exposure and HLA in healthy donors. The PCR ran on 60 Vbeta and 13 Jbeta primers. Produced via immunoSEQ multiplex PCR; TCRdb's table is partial and in-frame only. The sample yields approximately 190,000 clones, 75% to 85% seen once. Specimen: PBMCs. The receptors stem from a woman aged 25 to 39 in good health and CMV-seropositive.

The V and J genes are TRBV7-9 and TRBJ2-1; 10 positions match TRBD2. The CDR3 has 16 amino acids. Germline lookup yields CDR1 SEHNR and CDR2 FQNEAQ (reference sequence). V trimming: 5 bases; J trimming: 7 bases; junction bases outside the gene matches: 11. This CDR3 reads CASSPLAGPLGNEQFF. The DNA for the CDR3 is TGTGCCAGCAGCCCACTAGCGGGACCACTGGGAAATGAGCAGTTCTTC.

This chain joins TRBV5-1 and TRBJ1-3; 7 nucleotides agree with TRBD1. Germline V gene lookup returns CDR1 SGHRS and CDR2 YFSETQ. Trimming removed 2 bases from V and 4 bases from J; junction bases left unmatched: 6. The CDR3 contains 15 residues. CDR3 protein: CASSLQGSRGNTIYF. The CDR3 DNA reads as TGCGCCAGCAGCTTACAGGGGTCGCGAGGAAACACCATATATTTT.

The chain couples TRBV29-1 to TRBJ1-2, with 11 bases lining up with TRBD1. Germline V gene lookup returns CDR1 SQVTM and CDR2 ANQGSEA. Trimming took 2 bases from V and 2 from J; bases not matched to a gene: 4. The CDR3 spans 15 residues. DNA for the CDR3: TGCAGCGTTGAAATCGGGGACAGGGGGAACTATGGCTACACCTTC. Amino acid sequence: CSVEIGDRGNYGYTF.

The CDR3 nucleotides are TGTGCCAGCAGCTATAGCGGAGGTGGGGTAGATACGCAGTATTTT. This gives the protein CASSYSGGGVDTQYF. The chain combines TRBV7-3 with TRBJ2-3, with a weak D call TRBD2 (6 bases). V was clipped by 4 bases and J by 5 bases, with 16 bases between them. The CDR3 is 15 residues long. Per germline, CDR1 SGHTA and CDR2 FQGTGA.

In its sample, this clone was seen a few times. V is TRBV5-1 and J is TRBJ1-4; TRBD1 matches 11 bases. This CDR3 is built from 16 residues. With V trimmed by 4 bases and J by 2 bases, 4 bases remained unmatched. The germline gives CDR1 SGHRS, CDR2 YFSETQ. The CDR3 DNA follows: TGCGCCAGCAGCCCGGACAGGGGGCGGACTAATGAAAAACTGTTTTTT. The encoded protein is CASSPDRGRTNEKLFF.

The table lists this clone with a few counts. The rearrangement links TRBV9 to TRBJ2-1; TRBD2 might be the D (6 bases). V lost 3 bases and J 1 base, leaving 11 bases between the germline ends. The CDR3 runs 15 residues. Germline V gene lookup returns CDR1 SGDLS and CDR2 YYNGEE. CDR3 loop: CASSAGGKSYNEQFF. Here the CDR3 DNA reads TGTGCCAGCAGCGCAGGCGGGAAATCCTACAATGAGCAGTTCTTC.

This clone was seen a few times. V and J are TRBV19 and TRBJ1-1, with unresolved D. Trimming cost V 3 bases and J 6 bases, with 14 bases left between them. The CDR3 is 14 amino acids. Germline V gene data show CDR1 as LNHDA and CDR2 as SQIVND (reference sequence). CDR3 protein: CASSIPHGRAEAFF. In DNA form, the CDR3 reads TGTGCCAGTAGTATCCCACACGGGAGGGCTGAAGCTTTCTTT.

The J gene is TRBJ1-1, the V gene TRBV19, with D maybe TRBD1 (5 bases). The CDR3 has 16 residues. Looked up from germline, CDR1 is LNHDA and CDR2 is SQIVND (reference sequence). The V end was cut by 8 bases, the J end by 1 base, with 20 bases between. The CDR3 spells CASLRARGGRNTEAFF. The CDR3 nucleotides are TGTGCCAGTCTAAGGGCAAGGGGAGGAAGGAACACTGAAGCTTTCTTT.

The chain carries TRBV4-1 and TRBJ1-2; 7 bases fit TRBD1. CDR3 length: 14 residues. From germline, CDR1 is MGHRA and CDR2 YSYEKL. V was clipped by 2 bases and J by 5 bases; unmatched bases: 5. The CDR3 sequence is CASSQIQGTYGYTF. The DNA for the CDR3 is TGCGCCAGCAGCCAAATACAGGGGACATATGGCTACACCTTC.

The chain is built from TRBV11-3 and TRBJ1-2; tentatively, D is TRBD1 (5 bases). V lost 5 bases and J lost 6, with 16 bases in between. Germline V gives CDR1 SGHNT, CDR2 YENEEA. The CDR3 runs to 14 residues. The CDR3 loop reads CASSPGPGMDGYTF. CDR3 sequence (DNA): TGTGCCAGCAGCCCAGGGCCAGGGATGGATGGCTACACCTTC.

The rearrangement uses TRBV2 and TRBJ1-2, with TRBD1 matching over 7 bases. The length of the CDR3 is 14 residues. Germline CDR1 SNHLY, CDR2 FYNNEI. Unmatched junction bases numbered 6, after V lost 4 bases and J lost 4 bases. CDR3 protein: CASSVQGDGYGYTF. The CDR3 DNA follows: TGTGCCAGCAGTGTCCAGGGGGATGGCTATGGCTACACCTTC.

The V gene is TRBV11-3, the J gene TRBJ2-7, with TRBD2 identical over 10 bases. Germline assignment: CDR1 SGHNT and CDR2 YENEEA. The CDR3 totals 14 residues. The J segment lost 4 bases and the V segment lost 3 bases, leaving 3 bases of the junction unmatched. As DNA, the CDR3 is TGTGCCAGCAGCTTTACTAGCGGGACTTACGAGCAGTACTTC. Translation gives CASSFTSGTYEQYF.

V is TRBV2 and J is TRBJ2-7; 9 bases are a match to TRBD1. The germline V gene encodes CDR1 SNHLY and CDR2 FYNNEI. After removal of 5 bases from V and 6 bases from J, the junction contained 11 bases not matched to a gene. The CDR3 consists of 15 residues. As DNA, the CDR3 is TGTGCCAGCAGTAACCGGGACAGGGTGCTTGGCGAGCAGTACTTC. This gives the protein CASSNRDRVLGEQYF.

This clone was seen once. This chain connects TRBV7-3 to TRBJ1-2, with D perhaps matching TRBD1 (5 bases). This CDR3 comprises 13 residues. The V and J ends lost 5 bases and 7 bases respectively, with 14 bases between them. The V gene's germline CDR1 is SGHTA and CDR2 FQGTGA. The chain's CDR3 is CASSLGSGLGYTF. CDR3 DNA sequence: TGTGCCAGCAGCCTAGGATCAGGGCTTGGCTACACCTTC. Based on the CDR3 plus reference TRBV7-3 and TRBJ1-2, the full variable domain is GAGVSQTPSNKVTEKGKYVELRCDPISGHTALYWYRQSLGQGPEFLIYFQGTGAADDSGLPNDRFFAVRPEGSVSTLKIQRTERGDSAVYLCASSLGSGLGYTFGSGTRLTVV.

This chain uses TRBV6-1 with TRBJ1-5, with D uncertain. The V gene lost 8 bases and the J gene lost 7 bases, with 18 bases spanning the gap. The germline V gene encodes CDR1 MNHNS and CDR2 SASEGT. This CDR3 has 14 amino acids. CDR3 nucleotides: TGTGCCAGCCAGATCTCGCGGGGTGGCCAGCCCCAGCATTTT. It encodes CASQISRGGQPQHF.

There are a few counts of this clone. The chain is built from TRBV4-3 and TRBJ1-4; D not resolved. The germline CDR1 and CDR2 sequences are LGHNA and YSLEER. The germline V and J ends were trimmed by 2 bases and 8 bases, with 9 bases remaining between them. The CDR3 runs to 13 residues. CDR3 loop: CASSQRLEEKLFF. The CDR3, as DNA: TGCGCCAGCAGCCAACGACTTGAGGAAAAACTGTTTTTT.

The genes are TRBV4-1 and TRBJ1-6; 8 bases agree with TRBD1. Germline CDR1 and CDR2: MGHRA and YSYEKL. The CDR3 is 18 residues long. Trimming at V came to 4 bases and at J to 6 bases, leaving 14 bases not matched to a gene. CDR3 amino acids: CASSREDPGQAINSPLHF. CDR3 coding DNA: TGCGCCAGCAGCCGAGAGGATCCGGGACAGGCGATTAATTCACCCCTCCACTTT.

The CDR3 DNA follows: TGTGCCAGCAGCGTAAAGAGCGGGGGGGCCGGCACCGGGGAGCTGTTTTTT. It translates to CASSVKSGGAGTGELFF. The genes are TRBV9 and TRBJ2-2; 10 bases align to TRBD2. Germline V gene data show CDR1 as SGDLS and CDR2 as YYNGEE. This CDR3 is 17 amino acids long. Germline trimming cut 1 base from V and 4 bases from J; bases unmatched to any gene: 7.

The chain is built from TRBV7-9 and TRBJ2-7; 9 nucleotides match TRBD2. The CDR3 has 16 amino acids. The V gene end was trimmed by 5 bases and the J gene end by 0 bases; junction bases not matched to a gene: 8. Germline V gene sequence: CDR1 SEHNR, CDR2 FQNEAQ (reference sequence). CDR3 sequence (DNA): TGTGCCAGCAGCCAGCTAGCGGGGACAAGCTCCTACGAGCAGTACTTC. Translating it yields CASSQLAGTSSYEQYF.

The chain is built from TRBV5-6 and TRBJ1-1; D is ambiguous. V dropped 0 bases and J dropped 2 bases, with 8 bases sitting between them. Germline V gene lookup returns CDR1 SGHDT and CDR2 YYEEEE. This CDR3 has 14 amino acids. The CDR3 DNA sequence: TGTGCCAGCAGCTTGGGGCGGCTTAACACTGAAGCTTTCTTT. Its translation: CASSLGRLNTEAFF. The full variable domain, with the rest looked up from reference TRBV5-6 and TRBJ1-1, is DAGVTQSPTHLIKTRGQQVTLRCSPKSGHDTVSWYQQALGQGPQFIFQYYEEEERQRGNFPDRFSGHQFPNYSSELNVNALLLGDSALYLCASSLGRLNTEAFFGQGTRLTVV.

CDR3 amino acids: CASSLGRGNYEQYF. The CDR3 region has the DNA TGTGCCAGCAGCTTAGGACGGGGGAACTACGAGCAGTACTTC. This chain links TRBV7-2 with TRBJ2-7; TRBD2 is a possible D gene (6 bases). Germline loops: CDR1 SGHTA, CDR2 FQGNSA. V was clipped by 1 base and J by 3 bases, with 10 bases between them. CDR3 size: 14 residues.